This TCR beta chain was retrieved from a study of CD8 T cells in Susac syndrome. Trimming removed 6 bases from V and 8 bases from J, with 19 bases in between. CDR1 and CDR2 (germline): KGHDR, SFDVKD. This CDR3 has 15 amino acids. RNA was extracted with the RNeasy kit, and a quantity of roughly 0.45 to 1 ug was reverse transcribed using random hexamers. From the immunoSEQ multiplex PCR reads, TCRdb called clonotypes with MiXCR, one entry per CDR3 protein. The sample includes 250,000 to 300,000 distinct CDR3 sequences, more than 75% of them seen just once. The count of this clonotype is one. The origin of this receptor is a human donor with multiple sclerosis. Sequenced input: CD8+ T cells from PBMCs. The chain employs TRBV24-1 and TRBJ2-1; tentatively, D is TRBD1 or TRBD2 (5 bases each). The CDR3 loop is CATSTGAWDSDEQFF. In nucleotides, the CDR3 is TGTGCCACCAGTACCGGGGCCTGGGATAGTGATGAGCAGTTCTTC.